These 21 T cell receptor beta chains originate from one sample sequenced in a study of CXCR3-negative and CXCR3-positive naive CD8 T cells. The authors made the TRB cDNA libraries by 5' RACE using UMI labels. Using the 5' RACE reads, TCRdb records one entry per CDR3 protein without DNA. The sample holds about 23,000 distinct CDR3 sequences. What was sequenced was memory CD8+ T cells from blood. The receptor set was obtained from a human donor in good health. Some clones in this sample may be carry-over from other donors' samples.

The chain employs TRBV6-5 and TRBJ2-1; lacking DNA, the TRBD1 call made by TCRdb goes unchecked. The CDR3 is 14 amino acids. The germline gives CDR1 MNHEY, CDR2 SVGAGI. CDR3 amino acids: CASSTGAGYNEQFF.

The chain joins TRBV29-1 to TRBJ2-1; TCRdb calls TRBD2, which cannot be checked without DNA. CDR1 is SQVTM and CDR2 is ANQGSEA in the germline V gene. The CDR3 has 14 residues. The chain's CDR3 is CSVRTSATPNEQFF.

The chain links TRBV20-1 to TRBJ2-5; TCRdb selects TRBD1, and the lack of DNA leaves this call unchecked. CDR1 is DFQATT, CDR2 SNEGSKA, per germline (reference sequence). The CDR3 is 14 residues long. CDR3 sequence reads: CSARAGDVQETQYF.

The chain links TRBV6-6 to TRBJ2-1; the D call of TRBD1 rests on TCRdb alone, since no DNA is present to check it. The germline V gene has CDR1 MNHNY and CDR2 SVGAGI (reference sequence). The CDR3 runs 14 residues. CDR3: CASSSAGQHNEQLF.

The chain uses TRBV29-1 and TRBJ2-7; no DNA is available, so the TRBD1 call from TCRdb remains unchecked. The germline V gene encodes CDR1 SQVTM and CDR2 ANQGSEA. CDR3 length: 15 amino acids. The CDR3 loop reads CSVEGGAGTDYEQYF.

V gene TRBV4-3 combines with J gene TRBJ2-7; TCRdb proposes TRBD1, but this gene call is untestable without DNA. Germline loops: CDR1 LGHNA, CDR2 YSLEER. CDR3 length: 15 amino acids. Here the CDR3 reads CASSQELGQSYEQYF.

The rearrangement uses TRBV29-1 and TRBJ2-7; as DNA is missing, the TRBD1 call by TCRdb cannot be tested. The CDR3 totals 12 residues. In germline, CDR1 is SQVTM, CDR2 ANQGSEA. This CDR3 is CSVRDSRGEQYF.

This sequence joins TRBV28 and TRBJ2-1; TCRdb outputs TRBD1, but without DNA this stays unchecked. CDR1 and CDR2 (germline): MDHEN, SYDVKM. This CDR3 spans 16 amino acids. The CDR3 loop reads CASSPRQGKIYNEQFF.

The V and J genes are TRBV19 and TRBJ2-1. The CDR3 extends over 13 amino acids. CDR1 is LNHDA and CDR2 is SQIVND in the germline V gene (reference sequence). The CDR3: CASREGSYNEQFF. The variable domain in full, with the rest retrieved from reference TRBV19 and TRBJ2-1, is DGGITQSPKYLFRKEGQNVTLSCEQNLNHDAMYWYRQDPGQGLRLIYYSQIVNDFQKGDIAEGYSVSREKKESFPLTVTSAQKNPTAFYLCASREGSYNEQFFGPGTRLTVL.

The chain links TRBV19 to TRBJ2-1; absent DNA, TCRdb's TRBD1 call cannot be checked. Germline V lookup: CDR1 LNHDA, CDR2 SQIVND (reference sequence). The CDR3 is 15 residues long. This chain's CDR3 is CASNLGQGSYNEQFF.

The rearrangement joins TRBV14 to TRBJ2-7; TCRdb designates TRBD1, a call that cannot be tested without DNA. CDR3 length: 13 amino acids. Germline V gives CDR1 SGHDN, CDR2 FVKESK. The CDR3 region is CASSQTGTYEQYF.

The chain uses TRBV29-1 and TRBJ2-3. Germline V lookup: CDR1 SQVTM, CDR2 ANQGSEA. The CDR3 spans 13 residues. CDR3 sequence: CSVEDPSTDTQYF.

This clonotype is identified as medium-sized from frequency. The chain recombines TRBV12-3 or TRBV12-4 with TRBJ1-2; TCRdb picks TRBD1, but there is no DNA to check that call. The CDR3 contains 11 residues. This chain's CDR3 is CASSRGHGYTF.

The rearrangement uses TRBV7-6 and TRBJ1-4; the TRBD1 assignment by TCRdb is unverifiable without DNA. The germline V gene encodes CDR1 SGHVS and CDR2 FNYEAQ. The CDR3 consists of 16 residues. The chain's CDR3 is CASSPAPGPAIAKLFF.

The chain recombines TRBV14 with TRBJ2-7; the TRBD1 assignment by TCRdb is unverifiable without DNA. The germline gives CDR1 SGHDN, CDR2 FVKESK. The CDR3 covers 14 residues. This CDR3 reads CASSQVSFSGEQYF. Based on the CDR3 plus reference TRBV14 and TRBJ2-7, the full variable domain is EAGVTQFPSHSVIEKGQTVTLRCDPISGHDNLYWYRRVMGKEIKFLLHFVKESKQDESGMPNNRFLAERTGGTYSTLKVQPAELEDSGVYFCASSQVSFSGEQYFGPGTRLTVT.

This rearrangement joins TRBV12-3 or TRBV12-4 to TRBJ1-1; there is no DNA to check the TCRdb D call of TRBD1. The CDR3 contains 13 residues. Here the CDR3 reads CASRLTGIVEAFF.

The CDR3 reads CASGSGLGYEQFF. This rearrangement joins TRBV28 to TRBJ2-1; with no DNA, the TCRdb D assignment of TRBD1 cannot be verified. CDR3 size: 13 residues. Germline lookup yields CDR1 MDHEN and CDR2 SYDVKM.

J is TRBJ1-4 and V is TRBV6-6; TCRdb names TRBD1, which stays unverified in the absence of DNA. The CDR3 covers 14 residues. Germline-derived CDR1 and CDR2 are MNHNY and SVGAGI (reference sequence). This CDR3 reads CASCPGYGDEKLFF.

The rearrangement links TRBV6-1 to TRBJ2-6. Germline CDR1 reads MNHNS; CDR2 reads SASEGT. This CDR3 has 15 amino acids. The CDR3 here is CTTSDRSSGANVLTF.

The chain links TRBV12-3 or TRBV12-4 to TRBJ2-3; TCRdb's D call, TRBD1, is unchecked because there is no DNA. The CDR3 is 11 residues long. This CDR3 reads CASTLGHGRNF.

The chain is built from TRBV29-1 and TRBJ2-2; TCRdb lists TRBD2, though no DNA is available to test this call. Germline values: CDR1 SQVTM, CDR2 ANQGSEA. The CDR3 has 15 residues. The CDR3 is CSVEDLRDKHRELFF.